This TCR beta chain was documented in a study of blood T cell repertoires in COVID-19. Study in general: Sources were T cells, B-cell-depleted T cells, or PBMCs; the material itself was cDNA or gDNA.

Germline V gene data show CDR1 as SNHLY and CDR2 as FYNNEI. Trimming left V 7 bases short and J 7 bases short, with 16 bases between. This CDR3 spans 13 amino acids. Per the original methods: It was from reference gene primer amplification that nucleated cell counts were estimated. The protocol was immunoSEQ multiplex PCR, while the TCRdb copy is restricted to in-frame clones and leaves out a portion. The DNA was the basis for D and trimming; V, J and clone size are from that table. The data show some 150,000 clones, 84% seen once. The chain couples TRBV2 to TRBJ1-2, with a possible D match to TRBD1 (6 bases). The material sequenced was peripheral blood. This clonotype was sampled from a woman in her forties or fifties with acute or convalescent COVID-19. The CDR3 coding sequence is TGTGCCAGCAAGAGGGAGGGGGAAGGTGGCTACACCTTC. Amino acids: CASKREGEGGYTF.